This entry features one T cell receptor (beta chain) sequence. The antigen is undetermined. The data were produced by immunoSEQ multiplex PCR, yet TCRdb's version contains in-frame clones alone and is incomplete. This table holds about 32,000 clones, 71% found once. Trimming took off 1 base at V and 4 bases at J, with 17 bases between the two ends. This CDR3 is 16 amino acids long. Germline V gene sequence: CDR1 LNHNV, CDR2 YYDKDF (reference sequence). These data originate in a study of cytotoxic CD8 clonotypes in ibrutinib-treated CLL. Overall study: The subjects consisted of some 12 relapsed/refractory and more than 14 treatment-naive individuals, with fewer than 18 IGHV unmutated. Results showed around 24 partial and 2 complete responses; following median 68 months, approximately 14 remained remitted, roughly 12 advanced. Notes on the study in general: Public clonotypes showed up rarely, and on treatment they shrank or held steady.

The TCR was taken from a human donor with chronic lymphocytic leukemia. The rearrangement joins TRBV15 to TRBJ2-7, with a weak D call TRBD1 (7 bases). This sample comprised PBMCs, obtained at disease progression, from a patient treated with ibrutinib. CDR3 bases: TGTGCCACCAGCAGAGGCGGAGGGGGCAGAGGGTACGAGCAGTACTTC. Its protein product is CATSRGGGGRGYEQYF.